Given below is one T cell receptor beta chain in context. Its antigen is as yet unknown. This CDR3 has 15 amino acids. V gave up 3 bases and J gave up 7 bases; unmatched junction bases: 6. Germline V gene lookup returns CDR1 SEHNR and CDR2 FQNEAQ (reference sequence). Here immunoSEQ multiplex PCR was the method, and the copy in TCRdb shows in-frame clones only, minus some. The sample has approximately 57,000 clones, roughly 87% seen once. No infections or other immune events were documented during collection. The sample belongs to a study of identifying expanded T cells in peripheral blood. The study's findings and limits: Approximately two-week clone count variance significantly increased as total template count grew. Technical replicates showed roughly 1.2 changed clones; approximately two weeks 15 to 20; four weeks 19.

The J gene is TRBJ2-2, the V gene TRBV7-9; 9 nucleotides agree with TRBD2. The TCR sequence derives from a person between 18 and 70 years old in good health. Sequenced input: blood. CDR3 loop: CASSFAGGPVGELFF. CDR3 DNA: TGTGCCAGCAGCTTTGCGGGAGGGCCTGTCGGGGAGCTGTTTTTT.